The entry below describes one T cell receptor (beta chain). Only a few counts were recorded for this clonotype. It has no known antigen specificity. Per-nucleotide qualities are absent, and no much larger clonotype sits a single base away. This specimen comes from a study of CD8 T cells in ankylosing spondylitis (dated by TCRdb to 2015 to 2018). Study-level background: T cell receptor beta repertoires were profiled in healthy donors and ankylosing spondylitis patients so that disease-linked TCR variants could be found. The full study cohort was made up of 25 ankylosing spondylitis patients and some 100 healthy donors. Peripheral blood was sampled, and synovial fluid was additionally collected from ankylosing spondylitis patients.

Sequenced on an Illumina HiSeq 2500. Quantitative 5'-RACE with molecular barcodes was the method used to prepare the TCR beta libraries. On the study's bioinformatics: A new computational method, built on a probabilistic model of VDJ rearrangement, was used to identify disease-linked TCR variants. Starting from the raw public reads, TCRdb applied fastp trimming at Q25, assembled clones with MiXCR and retained in-frame beta chains. CDR3 protein duplicates are merged, each entry listing the most common genes and DNA. The V and J calls and clone size are TCRdb's, not the authors'. The sample table records about 800,000 distinct CDR3 sequences; roughly 12% of these occur just once. Clones ranked in the top ten supply approximately 0.46% of the sample. Taken from the germline V gene, the CDR1 and CDR2 loops are LGHNA and YSLEER. Deletion took 5 bases off V and 9 bases off J, with a span of 16 bases between the germline ends. The CDR3 contains 13 residues, cysteine and phenylalanine counted. The entry retains the CDR3 DNA only, 39 bases that are in frame from base 1.

What the authors observed across the whole study: A TCR beta motif of about eight highly homologous amino acid variants appeared characteristic of blood from ankylosing spondylitis patients. Some of the motif variants had been reported before in the synovial fluid and blood of reactive arthritis patients, a finding that suggests common disease-initiation mechanisms. The disease-linked clones showed a CD8+ phenotype and occurred at relatively low frequencies in peripheral blood. According to the report, matched synovial fluid samples from ankylosing spondylitis patients were significantly enriched for the disease-linked clones.

The sequencing input was blood, either unsorted or a sorted T cell fraction (not recorded which). The chain is made from TRBV4-3 and TRBJ1-2; possibly the D gene is TRBD1, per 5 matching bases. The sequence came from a male donor with ankylosing spondylitis. The CDR3 amino acid sequence is: CASSERRGFSYTF. Read as DNA, the sequence is TGCGCCAGCAGCGAGAGACGGGGGTTTAGCTACACCTTC.